These T cell receptor beta chains were read from a single sample in a study of blood T cell repertoires in COVID-19. Only in-frame clones appear in the TCRdb table, and some are missing; sequencing was by immunoSEQ multiplex PCR. The sample shows about 380,000 clones, 90% of them seen only once. The sequenced sample was peripheral blood. The receptors derive from a man aged 18 to 29 with active or convalescent COVID-19. CDR3s include the opening cysteine and the closing phenylalanine or tryptophan. A D gene is named only where the DNA matches it firmly. Rows may omit the clone size; those that give it use once, few, many or a size class.

TRBD1	TRBJ1-2	.	TRBV7-2	CASSWDRGGNGYTF	TGTGCCAGCAGTTGGGACAGGGGAGGAAATGGCTACACCTTC
.	TRBJ1-5	.	TRBV6-5	CASSSLGRVNQPQHF	TGTGCCAGCAGTTCCTTGGGCAGAGTCAATCAGCCCCAGCATTTT
.	TRBJ2-3	.	TRBV11-2	CASSLQGTEDTQYF	TGTGCCAGCAGCTTACAGGGGACGGAAGATACGCAGTATTTT
TRBD1	TRBJ2-7	few	TRBV29-1	CSAQGAYEQYF	TGCAGCGCCCAGGGGGCCTACGAGCAGTACTTC
.	TRBJ1-1	.	TRBV3-1/TRBV3-2	CASSLRDTNTEAFF	TGTGCCAGCAGCCTTCGGGACACCAACACTGAAGCTTTCTTT
.	TRBJ1-2	once	TRBV20-1	CSASWQYGYTF	TGCAGTGCTAGTTGGCAGTATGGCTACACCTTC
.	TRBJ2-1	.	TRBV11-1	CASRRGRGDDYNEQFF	TGTGCCAGCAGGCGGGGGAGGGGGGATGACTACAATGAGCAGTTCTTC
TRBD1	TRBJ1-6	few	TRBV6-6	CASSSGTGLWDSPLHF	TGTGCCAGCAGTTCCGGGACAGGGCTCTGGGATTCACCCCTCCACTTT
.	TRBJ1-5	.	TRBV28	CASSLGRGFRQPQHF	TGTGCCAGCAGTTTAGGTCGAGGGTTCCGTCAGCCCCAGCATTTT
TRBD1	TRBJ2-7	.	TRBV7-2	CASSLEGQGPYEQYF	TGTGCCAGCAGCTTAGAGGGACAGGGACCTTACGAGCAGTACTTC